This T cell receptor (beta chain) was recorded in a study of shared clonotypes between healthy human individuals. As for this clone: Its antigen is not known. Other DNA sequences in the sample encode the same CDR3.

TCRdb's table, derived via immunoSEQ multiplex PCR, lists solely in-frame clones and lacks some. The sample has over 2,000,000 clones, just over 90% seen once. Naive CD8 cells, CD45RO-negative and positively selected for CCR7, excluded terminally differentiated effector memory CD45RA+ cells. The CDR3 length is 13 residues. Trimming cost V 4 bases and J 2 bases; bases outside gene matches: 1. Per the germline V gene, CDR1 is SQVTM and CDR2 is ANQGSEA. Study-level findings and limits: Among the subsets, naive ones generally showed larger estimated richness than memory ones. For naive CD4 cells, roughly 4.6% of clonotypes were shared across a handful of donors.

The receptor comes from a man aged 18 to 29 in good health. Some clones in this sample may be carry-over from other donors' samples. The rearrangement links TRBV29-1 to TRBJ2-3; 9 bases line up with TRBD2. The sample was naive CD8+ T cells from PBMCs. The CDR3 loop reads CSVVAGDTDTQYF. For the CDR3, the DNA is TGCAGCGTTGTAGCGGGAGACACAGATACGCAGTATTTT.